The clone carrying this T cell receptor beta chain was seen a single time. Its antigen is unidentified. This sample stems from a study of blood T cell dynamics during melanoma immunotherapy. Overall study context: Patients with metastatic melanoma got pembrolizumab or nivolumab-ipilimumab as first-line care. Notes on the study in general: Cell-free DNA CDR3 sequences most resembled the immune-effector CD8+ subset, which was also most clonal.

Trimming took 3 bases from V and 2 from J, leaving 14 bases between them. Germline V gives CDR1 MNHEY, CDR2 SMNVEV (reference sequence). The CDR3 is 15 amino acids. Time point denoted: week 3, after first cycle of checkpoint inhibitor. Prior systemic cancer therapy, immunosuppressant use and other active malignancies excluded patients. Each sorted CD8+ T cell subset had its entire DNA loaded. Profiling relied on immunoSEQ multiplex PCR, and the TCRdb table lists in-frame clones only, not all of them. Of 2,000 or so clones in the sample, 94% were seen once. Sequenced here: effector memory CD8+ T cells from blood, sampled from a patient treated with checkpoint blockade. The chain uses TRBV27 and TRBJ2-7; weak D call: TRBD1 (5 bases). This clonotype was sampled from a human donor with melanoma. DNA for the CDR3: TGTGCCAGCAGTTTGGGGCCAAGCCCCCCCTACGAGCAGTACTTC. As protein: CASSLGPSPPYEQYF.